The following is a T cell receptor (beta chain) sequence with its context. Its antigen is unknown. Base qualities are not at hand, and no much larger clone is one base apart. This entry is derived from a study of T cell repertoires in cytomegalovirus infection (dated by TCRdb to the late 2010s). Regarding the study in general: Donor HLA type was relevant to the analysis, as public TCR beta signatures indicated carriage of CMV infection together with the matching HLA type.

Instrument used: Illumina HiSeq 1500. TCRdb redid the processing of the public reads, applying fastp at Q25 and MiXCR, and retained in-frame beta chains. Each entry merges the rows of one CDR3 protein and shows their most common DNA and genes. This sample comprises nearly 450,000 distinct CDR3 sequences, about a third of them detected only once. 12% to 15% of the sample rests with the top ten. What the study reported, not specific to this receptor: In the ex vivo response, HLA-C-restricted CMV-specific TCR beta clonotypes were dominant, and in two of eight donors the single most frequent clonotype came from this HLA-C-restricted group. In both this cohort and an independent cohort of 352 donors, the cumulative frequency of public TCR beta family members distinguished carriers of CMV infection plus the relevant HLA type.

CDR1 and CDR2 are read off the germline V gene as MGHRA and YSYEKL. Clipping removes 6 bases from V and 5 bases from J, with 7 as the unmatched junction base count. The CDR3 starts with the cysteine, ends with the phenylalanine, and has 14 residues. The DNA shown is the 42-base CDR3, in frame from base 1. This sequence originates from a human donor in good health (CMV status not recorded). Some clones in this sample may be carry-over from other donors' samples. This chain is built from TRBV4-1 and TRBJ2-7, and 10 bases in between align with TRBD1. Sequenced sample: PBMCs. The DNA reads TGCGCCAGCAGTCCCGGGACAGGGGTAGACGAGCAGTACTTC. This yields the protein CASSPGTGVDEQYF.